Listed here are 24 T cell receptor beta chains from one sample, sequenced in a study of radiotherapy plus CTLA-4 blockade in lung cancer. Profiling relied on immunoSEQ multiplex PCR, and the TCRdb table lists in-frame clones only, not all of them. The table includes approximately 40,000 clones, 80% to 90% detected once. Specimen: peripheral blood, collected from a patient treated with radiotherapy plus ipilimumab. The origin of the receptors is a human donor with non-small cell lung cancer whose response to radiotherapy plus ipilimumab could not be evaluated.

The chain uses TRBV4-2 and TRBJ2-3; 7 nucleotides align to TRBD2. Trimming removed 1 base from V and 2 bases from J; junction bases left unmatched: 6. From germline, CDR1 is LGHNA and CDR2 YNFKEQ. The CDR3 extends over 16 amino acids. The CDR3 DNA follows: TGTGCCAGCAGCCAAGCGTCTAGCGGAGACACAGATACGCAGTATTTT. Its protein is CASSQASSGDTDTQYF.

The V gene is TRBV10-1, the J gene TRBJ2-7; D gene unclear. The germline gives CDR1 WNHNN, CDR2 SYGVQD (reference sequence). V lost 2 bases and J 9 bases, leaving 23 bases between the germline ends. This CDR3 spans 16 amino acids. DNA of the CDR3: TGCGCCAGCAGTGAGAGCTTAAAATTTGCCGATTCCTGGCAGTACTTC. Protein: CASSESLKFADSWQYF.

The chain combines TRBV5-5 with TRBJ2-3; TRBD2 matches at 7 bases. Losses at the gene ends were 3 bases for V and 5 bases for J; bases not matched to a gene: 9. There are 15 residues in the CDR3. CDR1 and CDR2 from the germline V gene are SGHKS and YYEKEE (reference sequence). Here the CDR3 DNA reads TGTGCCAGCAGCTACGGGGGGACCCAGGGAGATACGCAGTATTTT. This codes for CASSYGGTQGDTQYF.

For the CDR3, the DNA is TGTGCCAGCAGCTTAACAGGGGGCAATCAGCCCCAGCATTTT. As protein: CASSLTGGNQPQHF. J is TRBJ1-5 and V is TRBV7-9; TRBD1 matches at 7 bases. This CDR3 is 14 amino acids long. Germline trimming cut 2 bases from V and 2 bases from J; bases unmatched to any gene: 0. The germline CDR1 and CDR2 sequences are SEHNR and FQNEAQ (reference sequence).

This sequence joins TRBV29-1 and TRBJ1-4, with TRBD1 as a possible D gene (5 bases). The V gene lost 4 bases and the J gene lost 3 bases, with 6 bases spanning the gap. The CDR3 has 12 residues. Germline assignment: CDR1 SQVTM and CDR2 ANQGSEA. CDR3 bases: TGCAGCGTTGGGGGCCCTAATGAAAAACTGTTTTTT. Its translation is CSVGGPNEKLFF. Variable domain in full (rest from reference TRBV29-1 and TRBJ1-4): SAVISQKPSRDICQRGTSLTIQCQVDSQVTMMFWYRQQPGQSLTLIATANQGSEATYESGFVIDKFPISRPNLTFSTLTVSNMSPEDSSIYLCSVGGPNEKLFFGSGTQLSVL.

This rearrangement joins TRBV7-9 to TRBJ1-4; possibly TRBD1 for D (6 bases). The CDR3 sequence is 14 residues long. CDR1 and CDR2 (germline): SEHNR, FQNEAQ (reference sequence). The V end lost 7 bases, the J end lost 4 bases, and 13 bases lay between the germline ends. DNA for the CDR3: TGTGCCAGCAACCAAGGGGGAATTAATGAAAAACTGTTTTTT. This encodes CASNQGGINEKLFF. Looking up the rest from reference TRBV7-9 and TRBJ1-4 gives the full variable domain: DTGVSQNPRHKITKRGQNVTFRCDPISEHNRLYWYRQTLGQGPEFLTYFQNEAQLEKSRLLSDRFSAERPKGSFSTLEIQRTEQGDSAMYLCASNQGGINEKLFFGSGTQLSVL.

This rearrangement joins TRBV28 to TRBJ1-1, with unresolved D. The CDR3 runs to 13 residues. The germline V gene encodes CDR1 MDHEN and CDR2 SYDVKM. The germline V and J ends were trimmed by 7 bases and 0 bases, with 9 bases remaining between them. DNA for the CDR3: TGTGCCAGCAACCCGTTAGTGAACACTGAAGCTTTCTTT. It is translated as CASNPLVNTEAFF.

The V and J genes are TRBV29-1 and TRBJ2-7; the match to TRBD2 covers 9 bases. This CDR3 has 13 residues. The germline V gene has CDR1 SQVTM and CDR2 ANQGSEA. Trimming cost V 3 bases and J 7 bases; bases outside gene matches: 7. CDR3 DNA: TGCAGCGTTGAGTCTAGCGGGAACGCGGAGCAGTACTTC. This gives the protein CSVESSGNAEQYF.

The rearrangement uses TRBV9 and TRBJ2-7; 7 nucleotides agree with TRBD2. V was pared by 4 bases and J by 1 base, with 8 bases of the junction left unmatched. The CDR3 contains 15 residues. Germline CDR1 is SGDLS and CDR2 is YYNGEE. CDR3: CASSPGMGGSYEQYF. The CDR3 DNA reads TGTGCCAGCAGCCCAGGTATGGGGGGGTCCTACGAGCAGTACTTC.

This clone was counted once. Here the CDR3 reads CASRRDRGPNEQFF. The CDR3 region has the DNA TGTGCCAGCAGGAGGGACAGGGGGCCAAATGAGCAGTTCTTC. The chain joins TRBV7-2 to TRBJ2-1; 12 nucleotides match TRBD1. J gave up 7 bases and V 6 bases, and 4 bases lay outside the gene matches. This CDR3 has 14 amino acids. Germline V CDR1 and CDR2: SGHTA, FQGNSA.

This chain links TRBV2 with TRBJ1-1, with 7 positions matching TRBD1. Germline assignment: CDR1 SNHLY and CDR2 FYNNEI. This CDR3 has 12 amino acids. V was pared by 5 bases and J by 11 bases, with 8 bases of the junction left unmatched. CDR3 in amino acids: CASSRDSSRAFF. CDR3 DNA: TGTGCCAGCAGTCGGGACAGTTCTCGCGCTTTCTTT.

This chain joins TRBV27 and TRBJ2-1, with D possibly TRBD1 on 6 matching bases. From germline, CDR1 is MNHEY and CDR2 SMNVEV (reference sequence). There are 14 residues in the CDR3. V was cut by 6 bases and J by 3 bases, with 12 bases left in between. The CDR3 DNA follows: TGTGCCAGCAGAGCTGGGGGCCGCTACAATGAGCAGTTCTTC. This gives the protein CASRAGGRYNEQFF.

The J gene is TRBJ1-2, the V gene TRBV5-1, with a possible D match to TRBD1 (6 bases). Trimming pared 2 bases from V and 7 bases from J, leaving 18 bases between. This CDR3 has 15 amino acids. Germline-derived CDR1 and CDR2 are SGHRS and YFSETQ. The CDR3 sequence: CASSLGGRQGGGYTF. CDR3 bases: TGCGCCAGCAGCTTAGGGGGACGGCAAGGGGGTGGCTACACCTTC. The variable domain in full, with the rest retrieved from reference TRBV5-1 and TRBJ1-2, is KAGVTQTPRYLIKTRGQQVTLSCSPISGHRSVSWYQQTPGQGLQFLFEYFSETQRNKGNFPGRFSGRQFSNSRSEMNVSTLELGDSALYLCASSLGGRQGGGYTFGSGTRLTVV.

This chain connects TRBV12-5 to TRBJ2-3, with 10 bases that match TRBD2. V shed 4 bases and J 2 bases; nucleotides not matched to a gene: 12. The CDR3 is 18 amino acids. CDR1 is LGHNT, CDR2 FRNRAP, per germline. The CDR3 DNA sequence: TGTGCTAGTGGTTCGCCTAGCGGGGGCCTTGGGAACACAGATACGCAGTATTTT. Encoded protein: CASGSPSGGLGNTDTQYF.

The chain joins TRBV7-2 to TRBJ2-5, with a tentative D call TRBD1 (7 bases). V gave up 5 bases and J gave up 4 bases, with 20 bases separating them. The CDR3 totals 16 residues. Germline CDR1 SGHTA, CDR2 FQGNSA. In DNA form, the CDR3 reads TGTGCCAGCAGCCTAGTAACAGGGGCCGGGGGAGAGACCCAGTACTTC. This translates into CASSLVTGAGGETQYF. The full variable domain, in which reference TRBV7-2 and TRBJ2-5 provide the parts outside the CDR3, is GAGVSQSPSNKVTEKGKDVELRCDPISGHTALYWYRQSLGQGLEFLIYFQGNSAPDKSGLPSDRFSAERTGGSVSTLTIQRTQQEDSAVYLCASSLVTGAGGETQYFGPGTRLLVL.

The V and J genes are TRBV18 and TRBJ2-5, with 7 nucleotides matching TRBD2. The CDR3 length is 13 residues. Losses at the gene ends were 5 bases for V and 5 bases for J; bases not matched to a gene: 5. From germline, CDR1 is KGHSH and CDR2 LQKENI. This CDR3 reads CASSRGREETQYF. DNA for the CDR3: TGTGCCAGCTCAAGAGGGCGGGAGGAGACCCAGTACTTC.

The CDR3 DNA reads TGCGCCAGCAGCTTGGACAGGGGACGGATCCAAGAGACCCAGTACTTC. Its protein is CASSLDRGRIQETQYF. V and J are TRBV5-1 and TRBJ2-5; 7 bases match TRBD1. CDR1 and CDR2 from the germline V gene are SGHRS and YFSETQ. The V and J ends lost 0 bases and 1 base, in that order; junction bases with no gene match: 6. The length of the CDR3 is 16 residues.

This sequence joins TRBV6-4 and TRBJ1-5; 7 bases align to TRBD1. V dropped 6 bases and J dropped 4; count of bases not matched to a gene: 12. Germline loops: CDR1 MRHNA, CDR2 SNTAGT. CDR3 length equals 16 residues. CDR3 region: CASRYRDRFYNQPQHF. The CDR3 DNA follows: TGTGCCAGCAGGTACCGGGACAGATTTTATAATCAGCCCCAGCATTTT.

The gene calls are TRBV6-6 and TRBJ1-1; D not certain. V was clipped by 4 bases and J by 1 base, with 10 bases between them. CDR1 is MNHNY, CDR2 SVGAGI, per germline (reference sequence). This CDR3 has 14 amino acids. The CDR3 bases are TGTGCCAGCAGTTTGACACCCCGGAACACTGAAGCTTTCTTT. Its translation: CASSLTPRNTEAFF.

The chain has TRBV4-1 and TRBJ2-3; TRBD2 aligns across 7 bases. V lost 2 bases, J lost 0 bases, and 8 bases stayed unmatched. Germline V gives CDR1 MGHRA, CDR2 YSYEKL. The CDR3 extends over 17 amino acids. In nucleotides, the CDR3 is TGCGCCAGCAGCCAAAGGGTTCTAGCGGAGAGCACAGATACGCAGTATTTT. Protein: CASSQRVLAESTDTQYF.

The V and J genes are TRBV7-8 and TRBJ2-3; D gene ambiguous. Trimming left V 2 bases short and J 5 bases short, with 8 bases between. Germline CDR1 reads SGHVS; CDR2 reads FQNEAQ. The CDR3 sequence is 13 residues long. CDR3 sequence: CASSLQARDTQYF. CDR3 DNA sequence: TGTGCCAGCAGCTTACAGGCCAGAGATACGCAGTATTTT.

The rearrangement uses TRBV4-2 and TRBJ2-5; D possibly corresponds to TRBD2 (6 bases). Germline V gene lookup returns CDR1 LGHNA and CDR2 YNFKEQ. V gave up 4 bases and J gave up 5 bases, with 11 bases separating them. The CDR3 totals 13 residues. CDR3 in DNA: TGTGCCAGCAGCCCGGGACTGGGGGAGACCCAGTACTTC. As protein: CASSPGLGETQYF.

This rearrangement joins TRBV4-1 to TRBJ1-1, with 12 bases fitting TRBD1. The V segment lost 4 bases and the J segment 6 bases; nucleotides outside the gene matches: 18. This CDR3 is built from 19 residues. Germline lookup yields CDR1 MGHRA and CDR2 YSYEKL. CDR3 region: CASSLPQGTGGKLFSEAFF. CDR3 bases: TGCGCCAGCAGCCTCCCTCAAGGGACAGGGGGCAAATTGTTCTCTGAAGCTTTCTTT.

V gene TRBV7-9 combines with J gene TRBJ1-6; no clear D gene. The length of the CDR3 is 16 residues. V was cut by 1 base and J by 10 bases, with 17 bases left in between. Germline V gene sequence: CDR1 SEHNR, CDR2 FQNEAQ (reference sequence). The CDR3 spells CASSLGSGTFTSPLHF. In nucleotides, the CDR3 is TGTGCCAGCAGCTTAGGTTCGGGAACATTCACATCACCCCTCCACTTT.